Shown below are 27 T cell receptor beta chains from a single sample sequenced in a study of blood T cells in healthy people across ages. Combining a sample-barcoded 5' primer with a J-beta primer mix, a second PCR ran for roughly 7 to 12 cycles. TCRdb re-called the 5' RACE reads through MiXCR, storing one row per CDR3 protein. Of about 840,000 distinct CDR3 sequences in the sample, 25% to 35% were seen once. This same sample was also taken into another study, of T cells of mothers and their children.

Sequencing was done on a sample of blood. The receptors originated from a woman aged 40 to 50 in good health.

With regard to this clonotype: The junction shows a germline mismatch at one end, possibly a read error. The chain joins TRBV9 to TRBJ1-1; weak D call: TRBD1 (5 bases). Germline V CDR1 and CDR2: SGDLS, YYNGEE. The CDR3 consists of 14 residues. The CDR3 reads CTSSVGEVNTEAFF. The CDR3 DNA is TGTACCAGCAGCGTAGGGGAGGTGAACACTGAAGCTTTCTTT.

This sequence joins TRBV7-2 and TRBJ2-5, with D tentatively TRBD1 or TRBD2 (5 bases each). The CDR3 covers 14 residues. Germline V gene data show CDR1 as SGHTA and CDR2 as FQGNSA. Deletions cut 5 bases from V and 0 bases from J, with 10 bases between. The CDR3 DNA follows: TGTGCCAGCAGCCCGGGACCGAACCAAGAGACCCAGTACTTC. Translated, it gives CASSPGPNQETQYF.

This chain connects TRBV29-1 to TRBJ1-2, with 7 bases matching TRBD1. Germline CDR1 reads SQVTM; CDR2 reads ANQGSEA. V lost 7 bases, J lost 0 bases, and 2 bases stayed unmatched. The CDR3 extends over 12 amino acids. CDR3 DNA sequence: TGCAGCGGGGGGACAGCTAACTATGGCTACACCTTC. The encoded protein is CSGGTANYGYTF.

Remarks on this clonotype: Relative to the germline gene, one junction end is altered; a read error may explain this. The gene calls are TRBV4-1 and TRBJ2-2, with D maybe TRBD1 (6 bases). The CDR3 has 16 residues. The V gene's germline CDR1 is MGHRA and CDR2 YSYEKL. CDR3 in DNA: TGCACCAGCAGCCAAGTTACAGGGTGTAACACCGGGGAGCTGTTTTTT. Amino acid sequence: CTSSQVTGCNTGELFF.

This clonotype was recorded a few times. The rearrangement uses TRBV3-1 and TRBJ2-4; TRBD2 matches 10 bases. V dropped 2 bases and J dropped 5; count of bases not matched to a gene: 6. The CDR3 totals 16 residues. Germline-derived CDR1 and CDR2 are LGHDT and YNNKEL (reference sequence). DNA of the CDR3: TGTGCCAGCAGCCAACAGCGGGGGGGCCGAGAAAACATTCAGTACTTC. Its protein is CASSQQRGGRENIQYF.

In this sample, this clonotype turned up a few times. This sequence joins TRBV28 and TRBJ2-6, with 11 positions matching TRBD1. Looked up from germline, CDR1 is MDHEN and CDR2 is SYDVKM. With V trimmed by 3 bases and J by 3 bases, 7 bases remained unmatched. The CDR3 sequence is 18 residues long. CDR3 loop: CASSFQGQGAIGANVLTF. The CDR3 nucleotides are TGTGCCAGCAGTTTTCAAGGACAGGGGGCGATTGGGGCCAACGTCCTGACTTTC.

The chain has TRBV7-9 and TRBJ2-7; D remains unclear. The V and J ends lost 5 bases and 5 bases respectively, with 19 bases between them. Looked up from germline, CDR1 is SEHNR and CDR2 is FQNEAQ (reference sequence). This CDR3 region has 15 residues. CDR3 in DNA: TGTGCCAGCAGCCCGAGGTATGGGTTAACAAACGAGCAGTACTTC. Translating it yields CASSPRYGLTNEQYF.

Many counts were recorded for this clonotype. V is TRBV20-1 and J is TRBJ2-7; 10 nucleotides match TRBD1. Germline values: CDR1 DFQATT, CDR2 SNEGSKA (reference sequence). Germline trimming cut 0 bases from V and 4 bases from J; bases unmatched to any gene: 6. This CDR3 is 15 amino acids long. The DNA of the CDR3 is TGCAGTGCTAGAGATCCTCGGGACAGGGGATACGAGCAGTACTTC. Residues: CSARDPRDRGYEQYF.

This clonotype was detected a few times. The rearrangement joins TRBV6-2 or TRBV6-3 to TRBJ1-2; D unresolved. CDR3 length equals 14 residues. V gave up 6 bases and J gave up 4 bases, with 15 bases separating them. Germline CDR1 and CDR2: MNHEY and SVGEGT. In DNA, the CDR3 is TGTGCCAGCAGCCTCCGGCGCGAGACCTATGGCTACACCTTC. This codes for CASSLRRETYGYTF.

This clonotype was seen many times. V gene TRBV29-1 combines with J gene TRBJ2-5; D unclear. Trimming stripped 0 bases from V and 0 bases from J, with 11 bases between. Looked up from germline, CDR1 is SQVTM and CDR2 is ANQGSEA. This CDR3 has 15 residues. CDR3 sequence (DNA): TGCAGCGTTGAAGATCGACTTTGGTACCAAGAGACCCAGTACTTC. It yields the protein CSVEDRLWYQETQYF.

This clonotype was counted a few times. The chain combines TRBV6-6 with TRBJ1-2; D may be TRBD1 (5 bases). The CDR3 totals 15 residues. Trimming cost V 2 bases and J 2 bases, with 12 bases left between them. Germline lookup yields CDR1 MNHNY and CDR2 SVGAGI (reference sequence). DNA of the CDR3: TGTGCCAGCAGTTACGGGGGGATGCAAAACTATGGCTACACCTTC. Translating gives CASSYGGMQNYGYTF.

This clonotype appeared many times. The V call is TRBV6-5, the J call TRBJ2-7; 11 nucleotides align to TRBD2. This CDR3 contains 15 residues. V was pared by 0 bases and J by 6 bases, with 4 bases of the junction left unmatched. Germline CDR1 is MNHEY and CDR2 is SVGAGI. This chain's CDR3 is CASSYSSSGGFEQYF. Written as DNA, the CDR3 is TGTGCCAGCAGTTACTCATCTAGCGGGGGGTTCGAGCAGTACTTC.

This clonotype was counted at least ten times. V usage is TRBV6-2 or TRBV6-3 and J usage is TRBJ2-7, with TRBD2 identical over 11 bases. There are 15 residues in the CDR3. V shed 6 bases, J shed 2 bases, and the junction held 6 bases outside the gene matches. Germline V CDR1 and CDR2: MNHEY, SVGEGT. The CDR3 sequence: CASRRASGGTYEQYF. DNA of the CDR3: TGTGCCAGCAGGAGGGCTAGCGGGGGGACCTACGAGCAGTACTTC.

This clonotype was detected many times. The rearrangement joins TRBV28 to TRBJ2-6, with 9 bases lining up with TRBD1. This CDR3 region has 18 residues. Germline CDR1 is MDHEN and CDR2 is SYDVKM. V lost 5 bases and J lost 0; bases outside the gene matches: 8. The CDR3 region is CASSPGQGFVSGANVLTF. For the CDR3, the DNA is TGTGCCAGCAGTCCGGGACAGGGTTTCGTCTCTGGGGCCAACGTCCTGACTTTC.

A few counts support this clonotype. V and J are TRBV6-6 and TRBJ1-5, with a possible D match to TRBD1 (6 bases). Germline V lookup: CDR1 MNHNY, CDR2 SVGAGI (reference sequence). This CDR3 has 15 amino acids. The V end was cut by 8 bases, the J end by 2 bases, with 16 bases between. Written as DNA, the CDR3 is TGTGCCAGCCAAACCAAGGACAGAGGCAATCAGCCCCAGCATTTT. Residues: CASQTKDRGNQPQHF.

About this clonotype itself: Mismatch with germline at one junction end may stem from a read error. The chain recombines TRBV4-1 with TRBJ2-3, with TRBD2 matching 14 bases. Germline V gives CDR1 MGHRA, CDR2 YSYEKL. This CDR3 spans 16 amino acids. The CDR3 reads CASSRLAGGARDTQYF. CDR3 DNA: TGCGCCAGCAGCCGACTAGCGGGGGGGGCCAGGGATACACAGTATTTT.

DNA of the CDR3: TGTGCCAGTAGTATAGGCCAGGGCCCGGTCCATGGCTACACCTTC. Translated: CASSIGQGPVHGYTF. The chain couples TRBV19 to TRBJ1-2, with D possibly being TRBD1 (5 bases). This CDR3 region has 15 residues. CDR1 LNHDA and CDR2 SQIVND come from the germline V gene (reference sequence). Deletions cut 1 base from V and 6 bases from J, with 15 bases between.

This chain joins TRBV29-1 and TRBJ2-2, with 8 bases that match TRBD1. This CDR3 comprises 17 residues. Looked up from germline, CDR1 is SQVTM and CDR2 is ANQGSEA. The V and J ends lost 0 bases and 4 bases, in that order; junction bases with no gene match: 10. CDR3 sequence: CSVEDRDRKTGTGELFF. In nucleotides, the CDR3 is TGCAGCGTTGAAGATCGGGACAGGAAGACGGGCACCGGGGAGCTGTTTTTT.

Only a few counts were recorded for this clonotype. One junction end does not reproduce the germline sequence, and a read error may be involved. The chain carries TRBV7-2 and TRBJ1-2; D gene uncertain. CDR1 is SGHTA, CDR2 FQGNSA, per germline. This CDR3 has 14 amino acids. The CDR3 region is CASSLEGYHYSYTF. Here the CDR3 DNA reads TGTGCCAGCAGCTTAGAAGGGTACCACTATAGCTACACCTTC.

The J gene is TRBJ2-5, the V gene TRBV9; 9 bases fit TRBD2. This CDR3 is built from 16 residues. V lost 0 bases, J lost 3 bases, and 6 bases stayed unmatched. Germline values: CDR1 SGDLS, CDR2 YYNGEE. CDR3 sequence (DNA): TGTGCCAGCAGCGTAGTGGGCAGCGGGGGGAAAGAGACCCAGTACTTC. Its protein product is CASSVVGSGGKETQYF.

This clonotype was detected ten times or more. V and J are TRBV15 and TRBJ1-5; D not certain. The CDR3 is made up of 13 amino acids. Germline V gene lookup returns CDR1 LNHNV and CDR2 YYDKDF (reference sequence). Trimming removed 5 bases at V and 0 bases at J, with 5 bases between. DNA of the CDR3: TGTGCCACCAGCCCATATAGCAATCAGCCCCAGCATTTT. It specifies CATSPYSNQPQHF. The full variable domain, completed using reference TRBV15 and TRBJ1-5, is DAMVIQNPRYQVTQFGKPVTLSCSQTLNHNVMYWYQQKSSQAPKLLFHYYDKDFNNEADTPDNFQSRRPNTSFCFLDIRSPGLGDTAMYLCATSPYSNQPQHFGDGTRLSIL.

At least ten counts were recorded for this clonotype. The chain has TRBV20-1 and TRBJ1-1, with D maybe TRBD1 (5 bases). The ends were cut back, 5 bases at V and 0 bases at J, with 13 bases in the middle. Germline V CDR1 and CDR2: DFQATT, SNEGSKA (reference sequence). The CDR3 spans 14 residues. CDR3: CSAGYPGMNTEAFF. The CDR3 region has the DNA TGCAGTGCTGGGTATCCAGGGATGAACACTGAAGCTTTCTTT.

V and J are TRBV28 and TRBJ1-3; D call uncertain. In germline, CDR1 is MDHEN, CDR2 SYDVKM. The CDR3 runs 14 residues. Between the trimmed V and J ends, which lost 6 bases and 8 bases, there was a span of 17 bases. DNA of the CDR3: TGTGCCAGCAGAAAGACTAGGCCGTTGGACACCATATATTTT. Translating it yields CASRKTRPLDTIYF.

The genes are TRBV20-1 and TRBJ1-3, with 8 nucleotides matching TRBD1. CDR3 size: 16 residues. V was clipped by 1 base and J by 3 bases; unmatched bases: 8. Germline lookup yields CDR1 DFQATT and CDR2 SNEGSKA (reference sequence). CDR3 nucleotides: TGCAGTGCTAGAGTAAGCGGCAGGGGGCTTGGAAACACCATATATTTT. It translates to CSARVSGRGLGNTIYF.

The gene calls are TRBV5-1 and TRBJ2-7; possibly TRBD1 for D (6 bases). Deletions cut 0 bases from V and 0 bases from J, with 13 bases between. The CDR3 has 16 residues. Germline V gives CDR1 SGHRS, CDR2 YFSETQ. The DNA of the CDR3 is TGCGCCAGCAGCTTGGCCGGACAGTTAGGCTCCTACGAGCAGTACTTC. Its protein is CASSLAGQLGSYEQYF.

This clonotype was seen a handful of times. The J gene is TRBJ1-4, the V gene TRBV3-1, with D maybe TRBD1 (5 bases). Trimming took 7 bases from V and 3 from J, leaving 9 bases between them. Per the germline V gene, CDR1 is LGHDT and CDR2 is YNNKEL (reference sequence). The CDR3 runs to 13 residues. The chain's CDR3 is CASIGAANEKLFF. The CDR3 coding sequence is TGTGCCAGCATCGGGGCGGCTAATGAAAAACTGTTTTTT.

This clonotype was recorded many times. This chain connects TRBV24-1 to TRBJ2-5, with 9 bases identical to TRBD1. Trimming cost V 4 bases and J 4 bases; bases outside gene matches: 9. Germline V CDR1 and CDR2: KGHDR, SFDVKD. This CDR3 has 16 residues. The CDR3 region is CATSDPGTGRGETQYF. In DNA form, the CDR3 reads TGTGCCACCAGTGACCCTGGGACAGGGAGAGGAGAGACCCAGTACTTC.